This T cell receptor (beta chain) is drawn from a study of Graves' ophthalmopathy and Graves' hyperthyroidism. Per germline, CDR1 SGHTA and CDR2 FQGNSA. J gave up 0 bases and V 2 bases, and 8 bases lay outside the gene matches. The CDR3 consists of 19 residues. This clonotype was recorded at least ten times. Transcripts of RNA were the source for amplifying TCR beta CDR3 regions. The first round was an RT-PCR with HTBI primers, and the second round was a multiplex PCR. TCRdb recomputed calls from the multiplex PCR reads with MiXCR, one row per CDR3 protein. There are 500,000 to 700,000 distinct CDR3 sequences in the sample; under 40% occur only once, and about 4% lies in the top ten. Aged 18 to 65, the patients with hyperthyroidism had under 2 months' duration and were newly diagnosed. Symptoms, serum thyroxine and TRAb, thyroid ultrasound, and orbital computed tomography formed the diagnostic basis.

Sequencing was performed on peripheral blood or thyroid tissue (not recorded which). This sequence was found in an adult man with Graves' hyperthyroidism. This chain uses TRBV7-2 with TRBJ2-2; 11 bases agree with TRBD2. CDR3 nucleotide sequence: TGTGCCAGCAGCTTAAGGGCGGCTAGCGGGGGGACGAACACCGGGGAGCTGTTTTTT. Amino acids: CASSLRAASGGTNTGELFF.